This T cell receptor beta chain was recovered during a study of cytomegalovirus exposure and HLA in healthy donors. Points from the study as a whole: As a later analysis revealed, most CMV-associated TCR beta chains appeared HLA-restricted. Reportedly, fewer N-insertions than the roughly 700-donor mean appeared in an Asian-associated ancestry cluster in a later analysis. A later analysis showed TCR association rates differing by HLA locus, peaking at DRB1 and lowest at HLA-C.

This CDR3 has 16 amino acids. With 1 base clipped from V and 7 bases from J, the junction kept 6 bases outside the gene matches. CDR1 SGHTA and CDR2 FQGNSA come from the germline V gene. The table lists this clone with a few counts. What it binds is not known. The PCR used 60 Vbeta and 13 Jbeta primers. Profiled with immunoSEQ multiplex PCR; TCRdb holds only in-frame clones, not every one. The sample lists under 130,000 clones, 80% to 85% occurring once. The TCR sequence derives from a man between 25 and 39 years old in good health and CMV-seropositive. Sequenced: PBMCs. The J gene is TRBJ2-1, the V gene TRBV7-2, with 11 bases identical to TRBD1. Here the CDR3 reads CASSLGTGGLMNEQFF. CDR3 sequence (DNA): TGTGCCAGCAGCTTAGGGACAGGGGGCCTGATGAATGAGCAGTTCTTC. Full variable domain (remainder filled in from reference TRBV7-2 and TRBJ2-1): GAGVSQSPSNKVTEKGKDVELRCDPISGHTALYWYRQSLGQGLEFLIYFQGNSAPDKSGLPSDRFSAERTGGSVSTLTIQRTQQEDSAVYLCASSLGTGGLMNEQFFGPGTRLTVL.